The clone carrying this T cell receptor (beta chain) was detected many times. Its antigen is still unknown. The CDR3 goes on 3 residues after the read ends, and that part is filled in from the germline J gene. The data derive from a study of T cell clonality in common variable immunodeficiency. General study findings and limits: CVID subjects had higher TCRbeta clonality than healthy controls, most marked in about a third. Patient heterogeneity in the CVID cohort limited correlations between repertoire features and clinical complications. Fewer deletions and N-nucleotide insertions were reportedly seen in common variable immunodeficiency TCR beta sequences.

The V and J ends lost 6 bases and 5 bases respectively, with 10 bases between them. The CDR3 length is 13 residues. Germline assignment: CDR1 SNHLY and CDR2 FYNNEI. Repertoires were generated with immunoSEQ multiplex PCR, while TCRdb's copy carries only in-frame clones and drops some. Reported are some 39,000 clones, none seen only once; the ten largest carry roughly 1.4%. V and J are TRBV2 and TRBJ2-2; the D gene is possibly TRBD1 (5 bases). Input material: peripheral blood mononuclear cells. This TCR derives from a person aged 18-70 years in good health. CDR3 bases read: TGTGCCAGCAGCCAGACAGTAACCGGGGAG. It specifies CASSQTVTGE. The entire CDR3 sequence reads CASSQTVTGELFF.